Sequencing of this T cell receptor (beta chain) was carried out in a study of blood T cell repertoires in COVID-19. Study overall: Specimens from acute and convalescent COVID-19 originated in the United States, Italy and Spain. PBMCs, B-cell-depleted T cells, or T cells provided the cDNA or gDNA that made up the material.

The CDR3 loop spans 13 amino acids. Between the trimmed V and J ends, which lost 6 bases and 3 bases, there was a span of 15 bases. The germline CDR1 and CDR2 sequences are SQVTM and ANQGSEA. The table came from immunoSEQ multiplex PCR; TCRdb's copy has only in-frame clones and leaves some out. The sample includes nearly 110,000 clones, less than 80% seen only once; the top ten take 6.2%. V gene TRBV29-1 combines with J gene TRBJ2-7; D might be TRBD1 (6 bases). The TCR comes from a man older than 75 with COVID-19, enrolled during active disease. The sample taken for sequencing was peripheral blood. DNA of the CDR3: TGCAGCGTCCTTACAGGGAAAGGCTACGAGCAGTACTTC. It encodes CSVLTGKGYEQYF.